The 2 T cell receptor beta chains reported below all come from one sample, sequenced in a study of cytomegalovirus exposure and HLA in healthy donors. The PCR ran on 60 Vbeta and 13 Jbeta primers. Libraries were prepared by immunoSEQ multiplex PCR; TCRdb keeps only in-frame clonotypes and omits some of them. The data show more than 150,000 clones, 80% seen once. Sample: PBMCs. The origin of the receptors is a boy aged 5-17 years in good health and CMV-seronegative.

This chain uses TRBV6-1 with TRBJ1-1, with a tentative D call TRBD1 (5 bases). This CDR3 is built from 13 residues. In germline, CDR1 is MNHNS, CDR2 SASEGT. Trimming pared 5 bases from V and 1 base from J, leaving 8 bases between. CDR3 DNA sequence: TGTGCCAGCAGTCTACAGGAGAACACTGAAGCTTTCTTT. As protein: CASSLQENTEAFF.

The CDR3 loop reads CASSIQGVNTEAFF. CDR3 DNA sequence: TGTGCCAGCAGTATTCAGGGGGTCAACACTGAAGCTTTCTTT. The rearrangement uses TRBV25-1 and TRBJ1-1; 7 nucleotides align to TRBD1. V lost 5 bases to trimming and J lost 2 bases; unmatched junction nucleotides: 5. The CDR3 extends over 14 amino acids. Germline assignment: CDR1 MGHDK and CDR2 SYGVNS.